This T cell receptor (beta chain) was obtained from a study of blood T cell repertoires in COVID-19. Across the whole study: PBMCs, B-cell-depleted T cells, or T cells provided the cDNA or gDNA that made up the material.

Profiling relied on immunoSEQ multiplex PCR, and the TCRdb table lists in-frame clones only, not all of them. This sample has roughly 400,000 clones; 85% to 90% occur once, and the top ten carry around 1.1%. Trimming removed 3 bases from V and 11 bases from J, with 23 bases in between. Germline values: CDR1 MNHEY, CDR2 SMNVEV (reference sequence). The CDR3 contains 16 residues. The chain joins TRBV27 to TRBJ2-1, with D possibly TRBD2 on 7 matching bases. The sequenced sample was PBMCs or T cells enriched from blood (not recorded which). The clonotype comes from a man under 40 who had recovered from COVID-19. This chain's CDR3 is CASSFQSGLRRGQQFF. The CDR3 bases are TGTGCCAGCAGTTTTCAATCAGGACTCCGGCGGGGGCAGCAGTTCTTC.